A single sample is the source of the 15 T cell receptor beta chains below, sequenced in a study of PD-1 blockade in classical Hodgkin lymphoma. Time point specified: newly diagnosed, previously untreated cHL patient sample. PBMCs were thawed, and CD8+ T cells were then isolated from them by magnetic negative selection. Using immunoSEQ multiplex PCR, the repertoire was profiled, and TCRdb retains in-frame clones only, with some absent. In the table there are more than 2,500 clones, roughly three quarters of which are singletons. What was sequenced was CD8+ T cells from blood. These receptors came from a human donor with classical Hodgkin lymphoma.

The rearrangement uses TRBV6-5 and TRBJ1-1; 7 positions agree with TRBD1. Looked up from germline, CDR1 is MNHEY and CDR2 is SVGAGI. The CDR3 is 16 residues long. The J segment lost 5 bases and the V segment lost 2 bases, leaving 11 bases of the junction unmatched. CDR3: CASSYGLTGLGTEAFF. CDR3 in DNA: TGTGCCAGCAGTTACGGATTGACAGGGTTGGGAACTGAAGCTTTCTTT.

This clone was seen a handful of times. The identical CDR3 is also encoded by other nucleotide sequences in the sample. The rearrangement joins TRBV27 to TRBJ1-5, with D unresolved. The CDR3 runs to 13 residues. Deletions cut 1 base from V and 2 bases from J, with 3 bases between. The germline CDR1 and CDR2 sequences are MNHEY and SMNVEV (reference sequence). Here the CDR3 DNA reads TGTGCCAGCAGTTTATGGGGCAATCAGCCCCAGCATTTT. Amino acid sequence: CASSLWGNQPQHF.

This chain connects TRBV28 to TRBJ2-5; TRBD2 matches at 15 bases. Germline trimming cut 3 bases from V and 4 bases from J; bases unmatched to any gene: 6. Germline V gives CDR1 MDHEN, CDR2 SYDVKM. The CDR3 length is 17 residues. The CDR3 region is CASSFYSGLAGGETQYF. CDR3 sequence (DNA): TGTGCCAGCAGTTTCTATTCGGGACTAGCGGGAGGAGAGACCCAGTACTTC.

The chain combines TRBV7-9 with TRBJ2-7; D is perhaps TRBD1 (6 bases). Germline V CDR1 and CDR2: SEHNR, FQNEAQ (reference sequence). V was shortened by 4 bases and J by 3 bases, with 10 bases between the two germline ends. The CDR3 totals 13 residues. The CDR3 reads CASSSWTDYEQYF. The CDR3 coding sequence is TGTGCCAGCAGCTCCTGGACAGACTACGAGCAGTACTTC.

By share, this clone counts as large (0.1 to 1%). The chain uses TRBV28 and TRBJ2-7; 7 bases align to TRBD2. This CDR3 comprises 14 residues. Trimming took 2 bases from V and 2 from J; bases not matched to a gene: 3. CDR1 is MDHEN and CDR2 is SYDVKM in the germline V gene. Here the CDR3 reads CASSLLAEAYEQYF. For the CDR3, the DNA is TGTGCCAGCAGTTTACTAGCGGAGGCCTACGAGCAGTACTTC.

The chain has TRBV19 and TRBJ2-6; no firm D call. Trimming took off 10 bases at V and 0 bases at J, with 13 bases between the two ends. Looked up from germline, CDR1 is LNHDA and CDR2 is SQIVND (reference sequence). This CDR3 has 15 residues. The CDR3 sequence is CATIHRYSGANVLTF. CDR3 nucleotides: TGTGCCACCATCCACCGTTACTCTGGGGCCAACGTCCTGACTTTC.

The genes are TRBV2 and TRBJ2-1; TRBD1 matches 7 bases. The V gene end was trimmed by 4 bases and the J gene end by 0 bases; junction bases not matched to a gene: 9. Germline CDR1 reads SNHLY; CDR2 reads FYNNEI. This CDR3 comprises 17 residues. The CDR3 reads CASSALTGRSSYNEQFF. CDR3 nucleotides: TGTGCCAGCAGTGCCCTGACAGGGCGGTCCTCCTACAATGAGCAGTTCTTC.

The chain couples TRBV7-9 to TRBJ2-7; 9 bases are a match to TRBD1. CDR1 is SEHNR and CDR2 is FQNEAQ in the germline V gene (reference sequence). V shed 5 bases and J 5 bases; nucleotides not matched to a gene: 13. The CDR3 spans 16 residues. The CDR3 region has the DNA TGTGCCAGCAGCCCCCCGTCTGGGACAGGGTACGACGAGCAGTACTTC. Translation: CASSPPSGTGYDEQYF.

The V and J genes are TRBV5-1 and TRBJ2-7, with D possibly being TRBD1 (5 bases). The CDR3 extends over 15 amino acids. The V and J ends lost 4 bases and 3 bases respectively, with 17 bases between them. Germline V gives CDR1 SGHRS, CDR2 YFSETQ. The CDR3 is CASSQGYRQHYEQYF. DNA of the CDR3: TGCGCCAGCAGCCAGGGTTATAGGCAGCACTACGAGCAGTACTTC.

This clone is categorized as medium-sized. The chain is built from TRBV6-4 and TRBJ2-3; 12 bases fit TRBD2. Looked up from germline, CDR1 is MRHNA and CDR2 is SNTAGT. The V and J ends lost 8 bases and 3 bases, in that order; junction bases with no gene match: 0. The CDR3 totals 13 residues. CDR3 amino acids: CASGTSGTDTQYF. The CDR3 DNA is TGTGCCAGCGGGACTAGCGGGACAGATACGCAGTATTTT.

The chain uses TRBV25-1 and TRBJ2-5, with a weak D call TRBD1 (5 bases). V was cut by 3 bases and J by 0 bases, with 17 bases left in between. CDR1 MGHDK and CDR2 SYGVNS come from the germline V gene. The CDR3 is 17 residues long. The CDR3 DNA reads as TGTGCCAGCAGTGACCCCGATCCCAGACAGAACCAAGAGACCCAGTACTTC. Its protein product is CASSDPDPRQNQETQYF.

The rearrangement joins TRBV19 to TRBJ2-1; 9 bases align to TRBD1. Germline CDR1 is LNHDA and CDR2 is SQIVND (reference sequence). This CDR3 region has 16 residues. J was trimmed by 5 bases and V by 5 bases; bases with no gene match: 10. In DNA form, the CDR3 reads TGTGCCAGTAGTTCTTTCCGGGACAGGGTCGACAATGAGCAGTTCTTC. It is translated as CASSSFRDRVDNEQFF.

This clone was seen only a few times. Other DNA sequences from this sample encode an identical CDR3 as well. The rearrangement links TRBV7-6 to TRBJ2-2; 10 bases are shared with TRBD2. Germline values: CDR1 SGHVS, CDR2 FNYEAQ. V lost 1 base and J lost 4; bases outside the gene matches: 6. The CDR3 spans 17 residues. DNA for the CDR3: TGTGCCAGCAGCTTAGGAGCGGGAGGGCCGGGCACCGGGGAGCTGTTTTTT. Translating it yields CASSLGAGGPGTGELFF.

The sample holds a few counts of this clone. The rearrangement links TRBV7-9 to TRBJ1-2; unclear D gene. CDR1 is SEHNR and CDR2 is FQNEAQ in the germline V gene (reference sequence). The CDR3 contains 13 residues. The V gene lost 0 bases and the J gene lost 8 bases, with 10 bases spanning the gap. CDR3 sequence reads: CASSLALTGGYTF. The CDR3 nucleotides read TGTGCCAGCAGCTTAGCGCTTACTGGAGGCTACACCTTC.

The rearrangement joins TRBV5-4 to TRBJ2-1, with D maybe TRBD2 (6 bases). CDR3 length equals 17 residues. Looked up from germline, CDR1 is SGHNT and CDR2 is YYREEE (reference sequence). Trimming pared 4 bases from V and 8 bases from J, leaving 25 bases between. CDR3 bases: TGTGCCAGCAGCCAAGATTCGGAGGGAGTAAGTTTCGATGAGCAGTTCTTC. Protein: CASSQDSEGVSFDEQFF. Full variable domain (remainder filled in from reference TRBV5-4 and TRBJ2-1): ETGVTQSPTHLIKTRGQQVTLRCSSQSGHNTVSWYQQALGQGPQFIFQYYREEENGRGNFPPRFSGLQFPNYSSELNVNALELDDSALYLCASSQDSEGVSFDEQFFGPGTRLTVL.